A single sample gave rise to the 27 T cell receptor beta chains below, sequenced in a study of blood T cell repertoires in COVID-19. Sequenced by immunoSEQ multiplex PCR; TCRdb stores in-frame clones only, minus some. The data show roughly 250,000 clones, roughly 85% seen once. Sequenced sample: PBMCs or T cells enriched from blood (not recorded which). Receptors were obtained from a woman aged 50 to 60 who had recovered from COVID-19.

The V call is TRBV2, the J call TRBJ2-2; 8 positions match TRBD2. CDR3 length: 16 residues. Germline trimming cut 5 bases from V and 4 bases from J; bases unmatched to any gene: 9. Germline V gives CDR1 SNHLY, CDR2 FYNNEI. The CDR3 coding sequence is TGTGCCAGCAGTCCAAGGCGAGGGACTAGCACCGGGGAGCTGTTTTTT. Protein: CASSPRRGTSTGELFF.

The genes are TRBV6-4 and TRBJ1-2; TRBD1 is a possible D gene (6 bases). V was pared by 0 bases and J by 5 bases, with 10 bases between. CDR3 size: 14 residues. Germline V gene data show CDR1 as MRHNA and CDR2 as SNTAGT. The CDR3 reads CASSDSSDRYGYTF. The CDR3 DNA is TGTGCCAGCAGTGACTCCTCGGACAGATATGGCTACACCTTC.

This clone was detected only once. The chain carries TRBV4-2 and TRBJ2-1, with 11 bases matching TRBD2. This CDR3 is built from 17 residues. Germline CDR1 reads LGHNA; CDR2 reads YNFKEQ. V gave up 0 bases and J gave up 10 bases; unmatched junction bases: 11. DNA of the CDR3: TGTGCCAGCAGCCAAGAATTACTAGCGGGAGTGTCAATAGAGCAGTTCTTC. It translates to CASSQELLAGVSIEQFF.

The chain couples TRBV28 to TRBJ2-7; weak D call: TRBD1 (5 bases). Trimming removed 5 bases from V and 3 bases from J, with 17 bases in between. The CDR3 is made up of 15 amino acids. CDR1 MDHEN and CDR2 SYDVKM come from the germline V gene. CDR3 loop: CASSLLGQGLYEQYF. The DNA for the CDR3 is TGTGCCAGCAGTCTACTGGGGCAGGGTCTCTACGAGCAGTACTTC.

The chain carries TRBV7-8 and TRBJ2-1, with TRBD1 as a possible D gene (6 bases). Per germline, CDR1 SGHVS and CDR2 FQNEAQ. V was trimmed by 4 bases and J by 7 bases, leaving 11 bases between them. The CDR3 totals 13 residues. CDR3 in amino acids: CASSSLQGNEQFF. The CDR3 DNA follows: TGTGCCAGCAGCTCATTACAGGGAAATGAGCAGTTCTTC.

The rearrangement links TRBV19 to TRBJ1-1; D uncertain. Per germline, CDR1 LNHDA and CDR2 SQIVND (reference sequence). The germline V and J ends were trimmed by 1 base and 3 bases, with 6 bases remaining between them. The CDR3 is made up of 13 amino acids. The CDR3 DNA reads as TGTGCCAGTAGTATAGGGAGGCACACTGAAGCTTTCTTT. Translating gives CASSIGRHTEAFF.

This clone was recorded once. The chain couples TRBV7-9 to TRBJ2-7; maybe TRBD1 (5 bases). The CDR3 length is 13 residues. V was trimmed by 5 bases and J by 7 bases, leaving 15 bases between them. The V gene's germline CDR1 is SEHNR and CDR2 FQNEAQ (reference sequence). The CDR3 nucleotides read TGTGCCAGCAGCCCCGACAGTTCCATTGAGCAGTACTTC. Encoded protein: CASSPDSSIEQYF.

The gene calls are TRBV4-1 and TRBJ2-7, with D perhaps TRBD2 (6 bases). The germline V gene encodes CDR1 MGHRA and CDR2 YSYEKL. This CDR3 is 17 amino acids long. V gave up 0 bases and J gave up 1 base, with 16 bases separating them. CDR3 amino acids: CASSQDIRDSRSYEQYF. The CDR3 coding sequence is TGCGCCAGCAGCCAAGATATCCGGGACTCAAGGTCCTACGAGCAGTACTTC.

The rearrangement links TRBV19 to TRBJ1-5; D uncertain. The germline CDR1 and CDR2 sequences are LNHDA and SQIVND (reference sequence). V was cut by 11 bases and J by 3 bases, with 23 bases left in between. The CDR3 extends over 16 amino acids. The CDR3 region is CAAGYVRESPNQPQHF. The CDR3 nucleotides are TGTGCCGCGGGTTACGTGAGGGAAAGTCCCAATCAGCCCCAGCATTTT.

This chain uses TRBV19 with TRBJ1-1; D is unresolved. The V and J ends lost 0 bases and 9 bases respectively, with 8 bases between them. Germline values: CDR1 LNHDA, CDR2 SQIVND (reference sequence). This CDR3 has 12 residues. CDR3 in DNA: TGTGCCAGTAGTATAGATAACAGAAAAGCTTTCTTT. Translated: CASSIDNRKAFF. Drawing the rest from reference TRBV19 and TRBJ1-1, the complete variable domain is DGGITQSPKYLFRKEGQNVTLSCEQNLNHDAMYWYRQDPGQGLRLIYYSQIVNDFQKGDIAEGYSVSREKKESFPLTVTSAQKNPTAFYLCASSIDNRKAFFGQGTRLTVV.

The genes are TRBV19 and TRBJ2-2; 7 nucleotides match TRBD1. V was pared by 9 bases and J by 2 bases, with 12 bases of the junction left unmatched. The CDR3 covers 16 residues. Germline V gene lookup returns CDR1 LNHDA and CDR2 SQIVND (reference sequence). This CDR3 reads CASSPGQRINTGELFF. CDR3 coding DNA: TGTGCCAGCTCTCCGGGACAGCGAATTAACACCGGGGAGCTGTTTTTT.

This CDR3 reads CASSLLGLAGVDTQYF. The CDR3 bases are TGTGCCAGCAGCCTTTTGGGACTAGCGGGAGTTGATACGCAGTATTTT. The genes are TRBV9 and TRBJ2-3; TRBD2 matches at 14 bases. The CDR3 runs 16 residues. The V gene end was trimmed by 4 bases and the J gene end by 6 bases; junction bases not matched to a gene: 7. CDR1 is SGDLS and CDR2 is YYNGEE in the germline V gene.

This chain joins TRBV7-9 and TRBJ1-4; no definite D call. CDR3 size: 14 residues. The ends were cut back, 5 bases at V and 7 bases at J, with 14 bases in the middle. Germline CDR1 reads SEHNR; CDR2 reads FQNEAQ (reference sequence). The CDR3 protein is CASSGGGSFEKLFF. The CDR3 DNA follows: TGTGCCAGCAGCGGAGGAGGATCTTTTGAAAAACTGTTTTTT.

As for this clone: Other nucleotide sequences in the sample specify the same CDR3. The chain employs TRBV18 and TRBJ1-1, with TRBD1 as a possible D gene (5 bases). The germline V gene has CDR1 KGHSH and CDR2 LQKENI. This CDR3 is 13 amino acids long. The germline V and J ends were trimmed by 3 bases and 1 base, with 6 bases remaining between them. The CDR3 is CASSPGQNTEAFF. The CDR3, as DNA: TGTGCCAGCTCACCCGGACAGAACACTGAAGCTTTCTTT.

The genes are TRBV2 and TRBJ1-2; the match to TRBD1 covers 9 bases. The junction had 13 bases not matched to a gene; V was cut back by 0 bases and J by 8 bases. There are 17 residues in the CDR3. Per germline, CDR1 SNHLY and CDR2 FYNNEI. CDR3 residues: CASSEALPGQGAKGYTF. CDR3 nucleotide sequence: TGTGCCAGCAGTGAAGCGCTTCCGGGACAGGGAGCGAAAGGCTACACCTTC.

This chain joins TRBV30 and TRBJ1-1; D perhaps matches TRBD1 (6 bases). The CDR3 loop spans 11 amino acids. Germline values: CDR1 GTSNPN, CDR2 SVGIG (reference sequence). The germline V and J ends were trimmed by 0 bases and 11 bases, with 10 bases remaining between them. The DNA of the CDR3 is TGTGCCTGGAGTGTGAGGGACAAGGCTTTCTTT. Protein sequence: CAWSVRDKAFF.

V usage is TRBV29-1 and J usage is TRBJ2-1; 10 bases fit TRBD2. The trim removed 6 bases at V and 7 bases at J, leaving 9 bases unmatched. The CDR3 totals 14 residues. Germline V CDR1 and CDR2: SQVTM, ANQGSEA. In DNA form, the CDR3 reads TGCAGCGTCGGGCTAGCGGGAGTATCGAATGAGCAGTTCTTC. This encodes CSVGLAGVSNEQFF.

The chain has TRBV6-6 and TRBJ2-2; tentatively, D is TRBD1 (5 bases). V dropped 10 bases and J dropped 1 base, with 10 bases sitting between them. Germline V lookup: CDR1 MNHNY, CDR2 SVGAGI (reference sequence). The CDR3 loop spans 13 amino acids. CDR3 loop: CATIQGNTGELFF. In nucleotides, the CDR3 is TGTGCCACCATTCAGGGGAACACCGGGGAGCTGTTTTTT.

V gene TRBV6-5 combines with J gene TRBJ2-6, with D perhaps TRBD2 (6 bases). Germline V gene lookup returns CDR1 MNHEY and CDR2 SVGAGI. CDR3 size: 14 residues. The ends were cut back, 5 bases at V and 8 bases at J, with 13 bases in the middle. DNA for the CDR3: TGTGCCAGCAGTATCATGCGGGACCCCAACGTCCTGACTTTC. Protein sequence: CASSIMRDPNVLTF.

V is TRBV7-9 and J is TRBJ2-7, with D possibly TRBD2 on 8 matching bases. Germline CDR1 SEHNR, CDR2 FQNEAQ (reference sequence). The CDR3 spans 17 residues. V lost 0 bases to trimming and J lost 2 bases, with 17 bases between them. CDR3: CASSLAGGGTRTYEQYF. Written as DNA, the CDR3 is TGTGCCAGCAGCTTAGCAGGGGGCGGGACTAGGACCTACGAGCAGTACTTC.

This clone was seen a handful of times. The chain employs TRBV9 and TRBJ2-2; TRBD2 aligns across 10 bases. The junction had 2 bases not matched to a gene; V was cut back by 2 bases and J by 4 bases. The CDR3 totals 15 residues. Germline assignment: CDR1 SGDLS and CDR2 YYNGEE. The CDR3 region has the DNA TGTGCCAGCAGCGTTCTAGCGGGAGTCACCGGGGAGCTGTTTTTT. Encoded protein: CASSVLAGVTGELFF.

This clone came up once. The chain links TRBV9 to TRBJ2-3; TRBD2 aligns across 11 bases. CDR1 is SGDLS, CDR2 YYNGEE, per germline. The CDR3 spans 16 residues. With V trimmed by 2 bases and J by 1 base, 3 bases remained unmatched. The CDR3 DNA reads as TGTGCCAGCAGCGTCGCGGGACTAGCGGGCACAGATACGCAGTATTTT. Translated, it gives CASSVAGLAGTDTQYF.

J is TRBJ2-7 and V is TRBV28; D call uncertain. V lost 1 base and J 2 bases, leaving 9 bases between the germline ends. This CDR3 comprises 14 residues. Germline V gene data show CDR1 as MDHEN and CDR2 as SYDVKM. The CDR3 sequence is CASSLYGQAYEQYF. The CDR3 DNA sequence: TGTGCCAGCAGTTTATACGGCCAGGCCTACGAGCAGTACTTC.

The V and J genes are TRBV28 and TRBJ1-5; perhaps TRBD1 as D (6 bases). The CDR3 has 14 residues. Per the germline V gene, CDR1 is MDHEN and CDR2 is SYDVKM. Trimming stripped 5 bases from V and 7 bases from J, with 15 bases between. CDR3 in DNA: TGTGCCAGCAGTATGTCTGGGGGCGAACAGCCCCAGCATTTT. It specifies CASSMSGGEQPQHF.

This chain joins TRBV7-3 and TRBJ2-3; TRBD1 aligns across 11 bases. The CDR3 is 16 amino acids. The V gene end was trimmed by 2 bases and the J gene end by 5 bases; junction bases not matched to a gene: 6. CDR1 and CDR2 (germline): SGHTA, FQGTGA. The CDR3 region is CASSLAGTGGIDTQYF. The CDR3 region has the DNA TGTGCCAGCAGCTTAGCCGGGACAGGGGGGATAGATACGCAGTATTTT.

The chain joins TRBV5-1 to TRBJ2-1; 12 bases are shared with TRBD2. V dropped 5 bases and J dropped 8; count of bases not matched to a gene: 20. The germline gives CDR1 SGHRS, CDR2 YFSETQ. The CDR3 is 19 amino acids. As DNA, the CDR3 is TGCGCCAGCAGGGGACCTAGGCCCCCCCTAGCGGGAGGGCCCGATGAGCAGTTCTTC. Its protein is CASRGPRPPLAGGPDEQFF.

This chain uses TRBV9 with TRBJ1-6, with 9 bases matching TRBD1. V trimming: 3 bases; J trimming: 8 bases; junction bases outside the gene matches: 9. CDR3 size: 16 residues. Germline V gene sequence: CDR1 SGDLS, CDR2 YYNGEE. The CDR3 loop is CASSGDRDRVDSPLHF. CDR3 coding DNA: TGTGCCAGCAGCGGTGACCGGGACAGGGTTGATTCACCCCTCCACTTT.